This T cell receptor (beta chain) is from a study of blood T cell repertoires in COVID-19. As handled by the study authors: Reference gene primer amplification gave nucleated cell count estimates. Data came from immunoSEQ multiplex PCR; TCRdb stores just in-frame clones and leaves some out. V and J calls and clone size are copied from that table; D and trimming were computed from the DNA. The sample has around 20,000 clones, about 86% seen once. This CDR3 is built from 13 residues. Trimming pared 8 bases from V and 1 base from J, leaving 11 bases between. Germline V gene lookup returns CDR1 MNHEY and CDR2 SVGAGI.

The rearrangement links TRBV6-5 to TRBJ2-5, with D tentatively TRBD1 (5 bases). This clonotype was obtained from a man aged 70 or older with acute or convalescent COVID-19. The specimen was peripheral blood. The CDR3 reads CASRRQSQETQYF. CDR3 coding DNA: TGTGCCAGCCGACGACAGAGCCAAGAGACCCAGTACTTC.